This passage covers 19 T cell receptor beta chains from one sample sequenced in a study of blood T cells in healthy people across ages. Primers used in a second PCR of about 6 to 11 cycles were a sample-barcoded 5' primer and a J-beta primer mix. Each CDR3 protein is one row after TCRdb ran MiXCR on the 5' RACE reads. The data show 850,000 to 1,100,000 distinct CDR3 sequences, around two fifths seen once. Material: blood. The source is a man aged 18-30 years in good health.

This chain links TRBV7-8 with TRBJ1-4, with a weak D call TRBD1 (5 bases). Germline CDR1 reads SGHVS; CDR2 reads FQNEAQ. The CDR3 runs 15 residues. Trimming left V 7 bases short and J 2 bases short, with 14 bases between. The CDR3 is CASKKGRRTNEKLFF. DNA for the CDR3: TGTGCCAGCAAGAAGGGGCGTCGTACTAATGAAAAACTGTTTTTT.

This clonotype has just a few counts. V gene TRBV29-1 combines with J gene TRBJ2-5; no clear D gene. Germline loops: CDR1 SQVTM, CDR2 ANQGSEA. CDR3 length: 13 residues. Trimming removed 7 bases at V and 1 base at J, with 13 bases between. DNA of the CDR3: TGCAGCGCCCCCACAAGCCCCCAAGAGACCCAGTACTTC. Translating it yields CSAPTSPQETQYF. The full variable domain, its missing parts supplied by reference TRBV29-1 and TRBJ2-5, is SAVISQKPSRDICQRGTSLTIQCQVDSQVTMMFWYRQQPGQSLTLIATANQGSEATYESGFVIDKFPISRPNLTFSTLTVSNMSPEDSSIYLCSAPTSPQETQYFGPGTRLLVL.

This clonotype was detected a few times. This chain links TRBV7-9 with TRBJ1-1, with 8 nucleotides matching TRBD1. V dropped 5 bases and J dropped 3; count of bases not matched to a gene: 5. The germline V gene has CDR1 SEHNR and CDR2 FQNEAQ (reference sequence). The CDR3 has 14 amino acids. The CDR3 DNA reads as TGTGCCAGCAGCCCGGACAGGGCAGACACTGAAGCTTTCTTT. Translation: CASSPDRADTEAFF.

The gene calls are TRBV20-1 and TRBJ2-2, with D possibly TRBD1 on 6 matching bases. There are 12 residues in the CDR3. V was trimmed by 6 bases and J by 6 bases, leaving 11 bases between them. Germline-derived CDR1 and CDR2 are DFQATT and SNEGSKA (reference sequence). The CDR3 region has the DNA TGCAGTGCCAGGGGAGTTGCCGGGGAGCTGTTTTTT. Its translation is CSARGVAGELFF.

This clonotype was recorded only once. The CDR3 bases are TGTGCCAGCAGTTTATCAGGGGACGAAGACTTCTATGGCTACACCTTC. It codes for CASSLSGDEDFYGYTF. The genes are TRBV27 and TRBJ1-2, with TRBD1 as a possible D gene (5 bases). V dropped 0 bases and J dropped 4 bases, with 15 bases sitting between them. Germline CDR1 is MNHEY and CDR2 is SMNVEV (reference sequence). The CDR3 extends over 16 amino acids.

V and J are TRBV11-2 and TRBJ1-1; 8 positions agree with TRBD1. This CDR3 spans 16 amino acids. CDR1 SGHAT and CDR2 FQNNGV come from the germline V gene. V trimming: 1 base; J trimming: 4 bases; junction bases outside the gene matches: 8. This chain's CDR3 is CASSLGQGARGTEAFF. Written as DNA, the CDR3 is TGTGCCAGCAGCTTAGGGCAGGGGGCGCGGGGCACTGAAGCTTTCTTT.

This clonotype was counted between two and nine times. V and J are TRBV9 and TRBJ2-7; D is possibly TRBD1 or TRBD2 (6 bases each). Between the trimmed V and J ends, which lost 0 bases and 2 bases, there was a span of 12 bases. There are 15 residues in the CDR3. The germline V gene encodes CDR1 SGDLS and CDR2 YYNGEE. The CDR3 is CASSVEGGPTYEQYF. The CDR3 DNA is TGTGCCAGCAGCGTAGAAGGGGGGCCGACCTACGAGCAGTACTTC.

The chain employs TRBV4-3 and TRBJ1-1; D is perhaps TRBD1 (5 bases). Germline V gene lookup returns CDR1 LGHNA and CDR2 YSLEER. The V and J ends lost 4 bases and 4 bases respectively, with 13 bases between them. The CDR3 spans 14 residues. CDR3 in DNA: TGCGCCAGCAGCCCCGACCCCGGGGGCACTGAAGCTTTCTTT. Amino acids: CASSPDPGGTEAFF.

The chain uses TRBV19 and TRBJ2-1, with 9 bases lining up with TRBD1. The CDR3 is 13 amino acids. Trimming at V came to 5 bases and at J to 9 bases, leaving 5 bases not matched to a gene. The germline gives CDR1 LNHDA, CDR2 SQIVND (reference sequence). CDR3 in DNA: TGTGCCAGTAGTGGGACAGGGATGGGTGAGCAGTTCTTC. Translation gives CASSGTGMGEQFF.

This rearrangement joins TRBV7-2 to TRBJ2-4; the D is unclear. V lost 5 bases, J lost 2 bases, and 16 bases lay in between. Germline V gene lookup returns CDR1 SGHTA and CDR2 FQGNSA. The CDR3 is 16 amino acids. The CDR3 nucleotides are TGTGCCAGCAGCGCTCACCTTGACGGACCCAAAAACATTCAGTACTTC. Translating gives CASSAHLDGPKNIQYF.

This chain connects TRBV29-1 to TRBJ2-1; TRBD2 aligns across 7 bases. After removal of 7 bases from V and 2 bases from J, the junction contained 8 bases not matched to a gene. The CDR3 runs 14 residues. Germline assignment: CDR1 SQVTM and CDR2 ANQGSEA. In nucleotides, the CDR3 is TGCAGCGCCAGAAGCGGGGACGCCTACAATGAGCAGTTCTTC. Its protein product is CSARSGDAYNEQFF.

This clonotype was seen more than once but under ten times. V and J are TRBV20-1 and TRBJ2-7; 9 bases fit TRBD1. The CDR3 runs 18 residues. Germline assignment: CDR1 DFQATT and CDR2 SNEGSKA (reference sequence). J lost 3 bases, V lost 4 bases, and 19 bases had no gene match. Written as DNA, the CDR3 is TGCAGTGCTAAGATAACGCGCGGGAGACAGGGGGGATACTACGAGCAGTACTTC. Residues: CSAKITRGRQGGYYEQYF.

The V and J genes are TRBV14 and TRBJ2-7; D unresolved. TRBJ2-5 explains the end of the DNA better; the J call may be wrong. This CDR3 spans 12 amino acids. Germline lookup yields CDR1 SGHDN and CDR2 FVKESK. CDR3 bases: TGTGCCAGCAGCCACCGAACAGAGACCCAGTACTTC. Its protein product is CASSHRTETQYF.

A word on this clonotype: A much bigger clone sits one base away, suggesting this may be a read error. CDR3 sequence: CASDSGTVRPQHF. CDR3 bases: TGTGCCAGCGACTCAGGGACGGTGCGGCCCCAGCATTTT. The V call is TRBV21-1, the J call TRBJ1-5; TRBD1 is the table's D call and was not checked against the DNA. TRBV21-1 is given as a pseudogene. This CDR3 spans 13 amino acids.

The J gene is TRBJ1-1, the V gene TRBV29-1; a weak D match, TRBD1 (5 bases). Germline loops: CDR1 SQVTM, CDR2 ANQGSEA. This CDR3 spans 13 amino acids. The germline V and J ends were trimmed by 5 bases and 11 bases, with 21 bases remaining between them. Here the CDR3 DNA reads TGCAGCGTTCCATCCAGGGACCCCCGAGAGGCTTTCTTT. Its translation: CSVPSRDPREAFF. The variable domain in full, with the rest retrieved from reference TRBV29-1 and TRBJ1-1, is SAVISQKPSRDICQRGTSLTIQCQVDSQVTMMFWYRQQPGQSLTLIATANQGSEATYESGFVIDKFPISRPNLTFSTLTVSNMSPEDSSIYLCSVPSRDPREAFFGQGTRLTVV.

The chain joins TRBV5-1 to TRBJ1-2; D unresolved. The CDR3 is 16 amino acids. V gave up 1 base and J gave up 0 bases, with 13 bases separating them. Germline lookup yields CDR1 SGHRS and CDR2 YFSETQ. This CDR3 is CASSLNGGPTNYGYTF. DNA of the CDR3: TGCGCCAGCAGCTTGAACGGCGGCCCAACTAACTATGGCTACACCTTC.

This clonotype was counted a few times. The chain combines TRBV7-9 with TRBJ2-1; a possible D gene is TRBD2 (6 bases). This CDR3 region has 15 residues. V lost 5 bases to trimming and J lost 0 bases, with 11 bases between them. Germline lookup yields CDR1 SEHNR and CDR2 FQNEAQ (reference sequence). CDR3: CASSGGTPSYNEQFF. Written as DNA, the CDR3 is TGTGCCAGCAGCGGCGGGACCCCCTCCTACAATGAGCAGTTCTTC. Full variable domain (outside the CDR3, taken from reference TRBV7-9 and TRBJ2-1): DTGVSQNPRHKITKRGQNVTFRCDPISEHNRLYWYRQTLGQGPEFLTYFQNEAQLEKSRLLSDRFSAERPKGSFSTLEIQRTEQGDSAMYLCASSGGTPSYNEQFFGPGTRLTVL.

There are a few counts of this clonotype. The gene calls are TRBV2 and TRBJ1-5; TRBD1 is a possible D gene (6 bases). This CDR3 comprises 14 residues. Germline loops: CDR1 SNHLY, CDR2 FYNNEI. With 10 bases removed from V and 1 base from J, the gap between germline ends came to 14 bases. Here the CDR3 reads CATQGGASNQPQHF. The CDR3 DNA is TGTGCCACCCAAGGGGGGGCGAGCAATCAGCCCCAGCATTTT.

The sample holds a few counts of this clonotype. The chain uses TRBV5-1 and TRBJ2-1, with 12 bases aligning to TRBD2. V dropped 4 bases and J dropped 10; count of bases not matched to a gene: 9. Per the germline V gene, CDR1 is SGHRS and CDR2 is YFSETQ. The CDR3 spans 15 residues. CDR3: CASSLGTSGQGEQFF. CDR3 in DNA: TGCGCCAGCAGCCTCGGGACTAGCGGGCAGGGCGAGCAGTTCTTC.